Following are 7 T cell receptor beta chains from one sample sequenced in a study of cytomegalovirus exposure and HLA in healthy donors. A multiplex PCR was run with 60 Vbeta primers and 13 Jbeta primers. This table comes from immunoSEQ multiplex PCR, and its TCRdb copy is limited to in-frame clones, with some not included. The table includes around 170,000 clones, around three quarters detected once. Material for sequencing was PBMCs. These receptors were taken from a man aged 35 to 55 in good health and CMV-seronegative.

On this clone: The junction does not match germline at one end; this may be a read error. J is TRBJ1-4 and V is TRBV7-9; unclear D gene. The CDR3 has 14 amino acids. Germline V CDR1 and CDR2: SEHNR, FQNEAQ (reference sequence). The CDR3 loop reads CSSGGMLTNEKLFF. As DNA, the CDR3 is TGTTCCAGCGGAGGGATGTTAACTAATGAAAAACTGTTTTTT.

The CDR3, as DNA: TGTGCCAGCAGCCGACTTAGCGGGAGGTTGGAAGAGACCCAGTACTTC. Its translation: CASSRLSGRLEETQYF. The chain is built from TRBV7-2 and TRBJ2-5, with 10 bases matching TRBD2. CDR1 is SGHTA, CDR2 FQGNSA, per germline. CDR3 size: 16 residues. Trimming took 5 bases from V and 3 from J; bases not matched to a gene: 9.

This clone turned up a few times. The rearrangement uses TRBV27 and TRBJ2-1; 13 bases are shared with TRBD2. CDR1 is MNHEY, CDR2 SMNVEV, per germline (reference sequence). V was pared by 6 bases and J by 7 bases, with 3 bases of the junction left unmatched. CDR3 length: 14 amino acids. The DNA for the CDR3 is TGTGCCAGCAGGCAACTAGCGGGAGGGAATGAGCAGTTCTTC. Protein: CASRQLAGGNEQFF.

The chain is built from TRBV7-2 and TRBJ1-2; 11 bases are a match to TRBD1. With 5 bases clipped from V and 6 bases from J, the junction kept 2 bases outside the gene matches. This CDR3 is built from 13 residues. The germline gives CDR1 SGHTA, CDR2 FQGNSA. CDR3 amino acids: CASSPGQGDGYTF. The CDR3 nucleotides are TGTGCCAGCAGCCCGGGACAGGGGGATGGCTACACCTTC. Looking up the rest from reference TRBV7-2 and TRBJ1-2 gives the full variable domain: GAGVSQSPSNKVTEKGKDVELRCDPISGHTALYWYRQSLGQGLEFLIYFQGNSAPDKSGLPSDRFSAERTGGSVSTLTIQRTQQEDSAVYLCASSPGQGDGYTFGSGTRLTVV.

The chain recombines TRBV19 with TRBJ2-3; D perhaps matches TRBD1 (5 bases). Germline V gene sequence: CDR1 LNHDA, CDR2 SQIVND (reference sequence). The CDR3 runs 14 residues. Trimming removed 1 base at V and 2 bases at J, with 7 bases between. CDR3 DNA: TGTGCCAGTAGTATAGGACAGAACACAGATACGCAGTATTTT. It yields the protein CASSIGQNTDTQYF.

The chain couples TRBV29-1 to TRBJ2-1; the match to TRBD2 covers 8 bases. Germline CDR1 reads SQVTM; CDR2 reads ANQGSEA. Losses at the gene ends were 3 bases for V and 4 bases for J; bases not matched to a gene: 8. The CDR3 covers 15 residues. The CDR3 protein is CSVDGSGGLYNEQFF. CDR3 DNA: TGCAGCGTTGATGGGTCGGGAGGGCTTTACAATGAGCAGTTCTTC.

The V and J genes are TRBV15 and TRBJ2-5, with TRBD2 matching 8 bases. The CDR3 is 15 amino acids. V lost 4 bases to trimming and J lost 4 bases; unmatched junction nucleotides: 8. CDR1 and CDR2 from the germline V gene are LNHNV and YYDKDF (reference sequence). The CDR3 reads CATSNKRGGGETQYF. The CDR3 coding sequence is TGTGCCACCAGCAATAAACGGGGGGGCGGAGAGACCCAGTACTTC.